Sequencing of this TCR beta chain was carried out in a study of blood T cell repertoires in COVID-19. Study in general: Sample material is recorded as cDNA or gDNA derived from T cells, B-cell-depleted T cells, or PBMCs.

Followed over time, Seattle patients had been enrolled while infection was active. Per germline, CDR1 MNHEY and CDR2 SVGAGI. V was clipped by 8 bases and J by 4 bases, with 20 bases between them. This CDR3 spans 15 amino acids. Assay used: immunoSEQ multiplex PCR; TCRdb lists only in-frame clones, some missing. Of about 390,000 clones listed, more than 70% are singletons. V is TRBV6-5 and J is TRBJ1-1; maybe TRBD1 (5 bases). What was sequenced was peripheral blood. This TCR derives from a woman in her sixties with COVID-19, enrolled during active disease. CDR3 sequence: CASEDGGSLGTEAFF. The CDR3 nucleotides read TGTGCCAGCGAGGACGGGGGGTCCCTTGGCACTGAAGCTTTCTTT.